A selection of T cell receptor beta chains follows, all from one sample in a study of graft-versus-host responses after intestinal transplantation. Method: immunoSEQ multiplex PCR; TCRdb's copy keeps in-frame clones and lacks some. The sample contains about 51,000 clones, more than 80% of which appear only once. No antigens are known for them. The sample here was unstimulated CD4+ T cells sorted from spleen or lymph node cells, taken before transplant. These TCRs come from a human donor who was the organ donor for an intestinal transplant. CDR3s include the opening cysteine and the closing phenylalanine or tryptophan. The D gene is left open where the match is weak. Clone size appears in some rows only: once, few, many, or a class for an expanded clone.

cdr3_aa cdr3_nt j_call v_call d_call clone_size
CASSLHPPGYEQFF TGTGCCAGCAGCCTACACCCCCCAGGATATGAGCAGTTCTTC TRBJ2-1 TRBV7-2 . .
CASTGTSDSPLHF TGTGCCAGCACCGGGACAAGCGATTCACCCCTCCACTTT TRBJ1-6 TRBV6-5 . .
CASSAGPDISNYGYTF TGTGCCAGCAGCGCCGGACCGGACATTTCTAACTATGGCTACACCTTC TRBJ1-2 TRBV28 . .
CASSTSGRSETQYF TGTGCCAGCAGTACGAGCGGGAGAAGCGAGACCCAGTACTTC TRBJ2-5 TRBV28 TRBD2 once
CASSVKWAGQCCQPQHF TGTGCCAGCAGCGTCAAATGGGCCGGACAGTGTTGTCAGCCCCAGCATTTT TRBJ1-5 TRBV9 . .
CASRRTGKSSYEQYF TGTGCCAGCAGACGGACAGGGAAGAGCTCCTACGAGCAGTACTTC TRBJ2-7 TRBV6-5 TRBD1 .
CASSSRTGYGRNEQFF TGTGCCAGCAGCTCGCGGACAGGGTATGGAAGAAATGAGCAGTTCTTC TRBJ2-1 TRBV7-2 TRBD1 .
CASSLRTSEAVNEQFF TGTGCCAGCAGTCTAAGGACTAGCGAAGCGGTGAATGAGCAGTTCTTC TRBJ2-1 TRBV11-2 TRBD2 once
CASNHVRLANTDTQYF TGTGCCAGCAACCACGTCCGGCTAGCGAACACAGATACGCAGTATTTT TRBJ2-3 TRBV2 . few
CSVEVGRKLFF TGCAGCGTTGAGGTTGGGCGAAAACTGTTTTTT TRBJ1-4 TRBV29-1 . .
CASSFGGRVVTGELFF TGTGCCAGCAGCTTTGGCGGGAGGGTCGTCACCGGGGAGCTGTTTTTT TRBJ2-2 TRBV7-2 TRBD2 .
CASSFAQMGPTVEYGYTF TGTGCCAGCAGTTTTGCCCAAATGGGTCCGACTGTCGAATATGGCTACACCTTC TRBJ1-2 TRBV28 . medium-sized
CASSGSRQETQYF TGTGCCAGTAGTGGGAGCAGACAAGAGACCCAGTACTTC TRBJ2-5 TRBV19 . .
CASKAGQGETQYF TGCGCCAGCAAGGCCGGACAGGGAGAGACCCAGTACTTC TRBJ2-5 TRBV5-1 TRBD1 .
CASSADRGTEAFF TGTGCCAGCAGCGCCGACAGGGGCACTGAAGCTTTCTTT TRBJ1-1 TRBV9 TRBD1 .
CASSPRTYRRDEQYF TGTGCCAGCAGCCCACGTACCTACAGGAGGGACGAGCAGTACTTC TRBJ2-7 TRBV11-2 . .
CASTPQTSAYEQYF TGTGCCAGCACGCCCCAGACTTCGGCCTACGAGCAGTACTTC TRBJ2-7 TRBV2 . few
CASRQLAGGETGELFF TGTGCCAGCAGGCAACTAGCGGGAGGTGAAACCGGGGAGCTGTTTTTT TRBJ2-2 TRBV4-2 TRBD2 .
CASSLEPMPCHLYNEQFF TGTGCCAGCAGCTTAGAACCAATGCCCTGCCACTTATACAATGAGCAGTTCTTC TRBJ2-1 TRBV7-9 . .
CASSTVRGNEQFF TGTGCCAGCTCGACCGTCCGGGGCAATGAGCAGTTCTTC TRBJ2-1 TRBV18 . .
CASSPGKGTNTGELFF TGTGCCAGCAGCCCGGGGAAAGGAACGAACACCGGGGAGCTGTTTTTT TRBJ2-2 TRBV5-8 . .
CASSVALAGGSGELFF TGTGCCAGCAGCGTAGCACTAGCGGGAGGTTCCGGGGAGCTGTTTTTT TRBJ2-2 TRBV9 TRBD2 few
CASRRLAGGYEQFF TGTGCCAGCAGGAGACTAGCGGGAGGTTATGAGCAGTTCTTC TRBJ2-1 TRBV11-2 TRBD2 once
CASSLAGGRLAKNIQYF TGTGCCAGCAGTTTAGCGGGAGGGCGACTAGCCAAAAACATTCAGTACTTC TRBJ2-4 TRBV28 TRBD2 few
CASSLTGHNEKLFF TGTGCCAGCAGCCTCACGGGACATAATGAAAAACTGTTTTTT TRBJ1-4 TRBV7-2 . once
CASSQKPTSGNLNTGELFF TGTGCCAGCAGCCAAAAACCGACTAGCGGGAACCTTAACACCGGGGAGCTGTTTTTT TRBJ2-2 TRBV7-9 TRBD2 .
CASSLDLAGGPGTGELFF TGTGCCAGCAGCTTGGACCTAGCGGGAGGGCCGGGCACCGGGGAGCTGTTTTTT TRBJ2-2 TRBV5-4 TRBD2 .
CASSEIGVNSPLHF TGTGCCAGCAGTGAAATCGGGGTTAATTCACCCCTCCACTTT TRBJ1-6 TRBV6-1 . .
CASSVAPGGASYGYTF TGTGCCAGCAGCGTAGCTCCGGGGGGCGCCAGCTATGGCTACACCTTC TRBJ1-2 TRBV9 . .
CASSYYGQNTGELFF TGTGCCAGCAGTTATTACGGTCAGAACACCGGGGAGCTGTTTTTT TRBJ2-2 TRBV6-5 . .
CASSLGAGGGTDTQYF TGTGCCAGCAGCTTGGGAGCTGGTGGAGGGACAGATACGCAGTATTTT TRBJ2-3 TRBV5-4 . .
CASSLSYRGPNQPQHF TGTGCCAGCAGTTTGAGTTACAGGGGCCCCAATCAGCCCCAGCATTTT TRBJ1-5 TRBV28 TRBD1 .
CASSSIPGHVNEQFF TGTGCCAGCAGCTCGATTCCGGGACACGTGAATGAGCAGTTCTTC TRBJ2-1 TRBV11-3 . once
CASSARVSRTEAFF TGTGCCAGTAGCGCCCGGGTGAGTAGGACTGAAGCTTTCTTT TRBJ1-1 TRBV19 . .
CASKSGTTIVHGYTF TGTGCCAGCAAATCCGGGACTACTATCGTTCATGGCTACACCTTC TRBJ1-2 TRBV6-1 . .
CASTPERGLAAGNTEAFF TGTGCCAGCACCCCCGAGCGGGGGCTAGCGGCGGGAAACACTGAAGCTTTCTTT TRBJ1-1 TRBV21-1 . .
CASSEGPLGSSYNEQFF TGTGCCAGCAGTGAAGGGCCCCTGGGGAGCTCCTACAATGAGCAGTTCTTC TRBJ2-1 TRBV2 . .
CAGSPHQGAGELFF TGTGCCGGCAGTCCACACCAGGGGGCCGGGGAGCTGTTTTTT TRBJ2-2 TRBV28 TRBD1 .
CASSLGRGNEQYF TGTGCCAGCAGCTTAGGACGCGGCAACGAGCAGTACTTC TRBJ2-7 TRBV7-2 . .
CASTTGKNEKLFF TGTGCCAGCACGACAGGGAAAAATGAAAAACTGTTTTTT TRBJ1-4 TRBV27 TRBD1 .
CASSRQGFSEAFF TGTGCCAGCAGTCGACAGGGGTTCTCTGAAGCCTTCTTT TRBJ1-1 TRBV6-5 TRBD1 once
CASRPTRTDTQYF TGTGCCTCCAGGCCTACTAGGACGGATACGCAGTATTTT TRBJ2-3 TRBV2 . .
CASSFGQRQEQYF TGTGCCAGCAGTTTTGGGCAACGGCAGGAGCAGTACTTC TRBJ2-7 TRBV27 . once
CASSPQRRELSNEQFF TGTGCCAGCAGCCCCCAGCGTAGGGAGCTGAGCAATGAGCAGTTCTTC TRBJ2-1 TRBV7-2 . .
CASSFQAGSYEQYF TGTGCCAGCAGCTTTCAAGCGGGATCCTACGAGCAGTACTTC TRBJ2-7 TRBV7-3 TRBD2 .
CASTITGFRASGYTF TGTGCCAGCACCATTACGGGCTTCAGGGCATCTGGCTACACCTTC TRBJ1-2 TRBV5-8 . .
CASSGWRVNEQYF TGTGCCAGCAGTGGATGGCGGGTTAACGAGCAGTACTTC TRBJ2-7 TRBV7-2 . .
CASSDPNSRSVYPHYGYTF TGTGCCAGCAGTGACCCGAATTCCCGCAGTGTTTATCCCCACTATGGCTACACCTTC TRBJ1-2 TRBV6-4 . .
CASSGGRAEETQYF TGTGCCAGCAGTGGAGGCAGGGCGGAAGAGACCCAGTACTTC TRBJ2-5 TRBV25-1 . once
CATSRVGTSSRNEQFF TGTGCCACCAGCAGAGTTGGGACTAGCTCCAGGAATGAGCAGTTCTTC TRBJ2-1 TRBV15 TRBD2 few
CSARTGAVAPF TGCAGTGCTAGAACTGGGGCCGTAGCCCCTTTT TRBJ1-4 TRBV20-1 . .
CASSLTRVLNTEAFF TGTGCCAGCAGCCTCACCCGAGTTTTGAACACTGAAGCTTTCTTT TRBJ1-1 TRBV7-3 . once
CASSQTWLRSGYTF TGCGCCAGCAGCCAAACCTGGCTCCGCAGTGGCTACACCTTC TRBJ1-2 TRBV4-3 . .
CAWSMRQIETQYF TGTGCCTGGAGTATGAGACAGATAGAGACCCAGTACTTC TRBJ2-5 TRBV30 . .
CASSLDSPGELFF TGCGCCAGCAGCTTGGACTCCCCCGGGGAGCTGTTTTTT TRBJ2-2 TRBV5-1 . .